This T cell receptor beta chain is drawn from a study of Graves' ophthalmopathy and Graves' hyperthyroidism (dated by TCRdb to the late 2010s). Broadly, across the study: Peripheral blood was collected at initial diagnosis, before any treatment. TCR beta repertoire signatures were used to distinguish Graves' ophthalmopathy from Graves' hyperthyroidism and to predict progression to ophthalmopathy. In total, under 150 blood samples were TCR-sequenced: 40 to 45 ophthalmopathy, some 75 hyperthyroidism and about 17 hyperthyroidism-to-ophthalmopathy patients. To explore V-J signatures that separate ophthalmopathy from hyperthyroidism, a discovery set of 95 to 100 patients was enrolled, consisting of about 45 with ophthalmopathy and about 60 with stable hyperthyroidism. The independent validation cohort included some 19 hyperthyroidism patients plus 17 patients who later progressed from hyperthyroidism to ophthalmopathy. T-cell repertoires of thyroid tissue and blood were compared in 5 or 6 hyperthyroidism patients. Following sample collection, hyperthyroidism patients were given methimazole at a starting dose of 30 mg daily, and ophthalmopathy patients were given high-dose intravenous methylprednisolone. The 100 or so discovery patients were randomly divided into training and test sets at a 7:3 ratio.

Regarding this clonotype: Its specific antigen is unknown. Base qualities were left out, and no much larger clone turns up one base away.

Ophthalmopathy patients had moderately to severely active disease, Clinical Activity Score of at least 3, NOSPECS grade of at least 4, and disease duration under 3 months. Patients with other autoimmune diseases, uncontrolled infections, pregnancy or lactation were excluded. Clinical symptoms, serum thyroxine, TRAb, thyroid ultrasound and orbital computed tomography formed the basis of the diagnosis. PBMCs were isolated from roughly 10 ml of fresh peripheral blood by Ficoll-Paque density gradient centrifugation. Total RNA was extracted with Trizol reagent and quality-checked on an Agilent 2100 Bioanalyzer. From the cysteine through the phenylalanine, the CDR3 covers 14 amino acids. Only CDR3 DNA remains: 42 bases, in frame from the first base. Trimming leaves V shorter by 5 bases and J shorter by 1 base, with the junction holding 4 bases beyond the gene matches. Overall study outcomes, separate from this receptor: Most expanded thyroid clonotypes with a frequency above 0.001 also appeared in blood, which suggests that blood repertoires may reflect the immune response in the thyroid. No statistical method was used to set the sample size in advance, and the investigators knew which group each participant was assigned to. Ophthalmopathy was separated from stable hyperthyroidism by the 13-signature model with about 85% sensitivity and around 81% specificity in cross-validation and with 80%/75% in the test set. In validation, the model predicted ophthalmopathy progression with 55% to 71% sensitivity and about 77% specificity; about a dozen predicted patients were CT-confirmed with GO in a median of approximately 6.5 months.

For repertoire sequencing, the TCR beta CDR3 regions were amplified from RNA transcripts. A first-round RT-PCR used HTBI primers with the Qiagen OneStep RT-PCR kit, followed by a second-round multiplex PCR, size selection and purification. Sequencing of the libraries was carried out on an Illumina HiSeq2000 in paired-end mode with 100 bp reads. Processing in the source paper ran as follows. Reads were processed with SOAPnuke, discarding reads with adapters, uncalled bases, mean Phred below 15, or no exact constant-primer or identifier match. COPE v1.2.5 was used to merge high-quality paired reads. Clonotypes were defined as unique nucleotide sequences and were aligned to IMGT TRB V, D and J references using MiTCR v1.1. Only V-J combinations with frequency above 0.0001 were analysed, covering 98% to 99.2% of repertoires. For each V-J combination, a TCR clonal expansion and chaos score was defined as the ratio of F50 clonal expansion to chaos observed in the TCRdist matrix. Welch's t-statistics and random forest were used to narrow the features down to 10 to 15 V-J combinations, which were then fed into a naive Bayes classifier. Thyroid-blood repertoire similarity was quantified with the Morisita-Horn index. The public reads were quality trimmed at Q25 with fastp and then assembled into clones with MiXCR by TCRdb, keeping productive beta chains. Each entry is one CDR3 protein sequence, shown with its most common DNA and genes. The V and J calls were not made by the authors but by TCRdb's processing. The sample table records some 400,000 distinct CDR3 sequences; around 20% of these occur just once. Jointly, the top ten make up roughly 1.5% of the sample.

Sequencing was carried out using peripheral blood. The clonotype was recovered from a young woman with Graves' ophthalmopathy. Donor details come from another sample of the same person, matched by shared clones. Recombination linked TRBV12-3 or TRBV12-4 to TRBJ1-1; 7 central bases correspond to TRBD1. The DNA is TGTGCCAGCAGTAAATACAGGGGGAACACTGAAGCTTTCTTT. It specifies CASSKYRGNTEAFF.